The TCR beta chain under discussion was sequenced for a study of control samples from healthy donors and cancer patients (dated by TCRdb to about 2020). On this clone: The specificity of this receptor is unknown. No base qualities exist here, and no much larger clone lies one base off it.

Libraries were made using the immunoSEQ multiplex PCR assay. In its TCRdb copy, this immuneACCESS table keeps in-frame sequences only and misses some clones. Where compared with another copy, unresolved V genes explain less than half of these, and the others have no known cause. The sample yields 25,000 or so clones; 65% to 90% were counted once. The biggest ten clones account for 6.5% to 7% of the sample. Trimming removed 3 bases from V and 5 bases from J, leaving 5 bases between the germline ends. The germline V gene specifies MNHEY as CDR1 and SVGEGT as CDR2. The CDR3 runs 11 residues from the cysteine to the phenylalanine. CDR3 DNA only is kept here, 33 bases in frame from base 1.

The rearranged chain carries TRBV6-2 or TRBV6-3 and TRBJ2-7; confidence is insufficient to name the D gene. Source material: PBMCs. The clonotype was recovered from a woman between 55 and 75 years old with head and neck cancer. The CDR3 has the sequence CASSYYHEQYF. At the DNA level, the sequence is TGTGCCAGCAGTTATTACCACGAGCAGTACTTC.